This TCR beta chain was recovered during a study of blood T cell repertoires in COVID-19. Germline lookup yields CDR1 SGHVS and CDR2 FQNEAQ. The V end was cut by 1 base, the J end by 9 bases, with 21 bases between. The CDR3 consists of 16 residues. Method: immunoSEQ multiplex PCR; TCRdb's copy keeps in-frame clones and lacks some. The table records a few hundred thousand clones, more than 80% of them present only once. Sequencing was done on a sample of PBMCs or T cells enriched from blood (not recorded which). The sequence derives from a man younger than 40 who had recovered from COVID-19. The rearrangement joins TRBV7-8 to TRBJ1-2; D ambiguous. CDR3 in DNA: TGTGCCAGCAGCTTAGACATGACTGCCCCGGGGTCGAGCTACACCTTC. The encoded protein is CASSLDMTAPGSSYTF. The full variable domain, in which reference TRBV7-8 and TRBJ1-2 provide the parts outside the CDR3, is GAGVSQSPRYKVAKRGQDVALRCDPISGHVSLFWYQQALGQGPEFLTYFQNEAQLDKSGLPSDRFFAERPEGSVSTLKIQRTQQEDSAVYLCASSLDMTAPGSSYTFGSGTRLTVV.